This TCR beta chain derives from a study of T and B cells in COVID-19 patients. Study context: The recovered patients had mostly mild to moderate COVID-19 with outpatient management. Of about 20 active-infection patients, 18 carried comorbidities linked to unfavorable COVID-19 outcome. Study results and caveats: Few blood samples existed from mildly ill patients during symptoms or early in severe cases. At recovery TRB diversity and richness exceeded healthy donors, after highly clonal active COVID-19 repertoires.

TRB was amplified from about 240-490 ng of blood genomic DNA. This clonotype was detected many times. Its antigen is as yet unknown. Multiplex PCR with BIOMED2 TRB-A/B primer pools amplified TRB rearrangements. TCRdb re-derived calls from the multiplex PCR reads in MiXCR, one entry per CDR3 protein. Of 6,000 or so distinct CDR3 sequences in the sample, 33% were seen once. The germline V gene has CDR1 SQVTM and CDR2 ANQGSEA. The CDR3 consists of 13 residues. The V end was cut by 1 base, the J end by 5 bases, with 11 bases between. Material for sequencing was blood. This receptor was obtained from a human donor with active COVID-19. J is TRBJ1-2 and V is TRBV29-1; D is perhaps TRBD1 (6 bases). CDR3 region: CSVEGQGPYGYTF. The CDR3 bases are TGCAGCGTTGAAGGTCAGGGGCCTTATGGCTACACCTTC. Full variable domain (outside the CDR3, taken from reference TRBV29-1 and TRBJ1-2): SAVISQKPSRDICQRGTSLTIQCQVDSQVTMMFWYRQQPGQSLTLIATANQGSEATYESGFVIDKFPISRPNLTFSTLTVSNMSPEDSSIYLCSVEGQGPYGYTFGSGTRLTVV.